This TCR beta chain was retrieved from a study of control samples from healthy donors and cancer patients. The CDR3 covers 16 residues. V lost 1 base and J lost 5; bases outside the gene matches: 8. Germline CDR1 is MGHRA and CDR2 is YSYEKL. Some clones are missing from TCRdb's copy, which holds only in-frame ones; the method was immunoSEQ multiplex PCR. The sample has around 100,000 clones; 92% are singletons. The V gene is TRBV4-1, the J gene TRBJ2-5; 9 bases fit TRBD2. Sequencing input: blood. This sequence was found in a human donor in good health. The donor label of this sample is uncertain. CDR3 sequence: CASSQGGGGAGETQYF. Written as DNA, the CDR3 is TGCGCCAGCAGCCAAGGGGGCGGGGGGGCCGGGGAGACCCAGTACTTC.